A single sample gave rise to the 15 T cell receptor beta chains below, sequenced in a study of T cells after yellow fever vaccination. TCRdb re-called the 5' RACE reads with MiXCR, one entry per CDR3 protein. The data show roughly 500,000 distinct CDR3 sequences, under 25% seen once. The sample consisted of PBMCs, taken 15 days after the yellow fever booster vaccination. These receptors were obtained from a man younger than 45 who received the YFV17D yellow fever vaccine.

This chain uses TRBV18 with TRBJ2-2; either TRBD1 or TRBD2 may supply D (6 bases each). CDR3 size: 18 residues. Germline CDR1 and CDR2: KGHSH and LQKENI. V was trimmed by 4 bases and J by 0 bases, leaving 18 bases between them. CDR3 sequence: CASSRAQGGTPNTGELFF. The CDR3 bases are TGTGCCAGCTCACGGGCGCAGGGCGGGACACCGAACACCGGGGAGCTGTTTTTT. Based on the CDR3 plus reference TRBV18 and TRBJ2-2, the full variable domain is NAGVMQNPRHLVRRRGQEARLRCSPMKGHSHVYWYRQLPEEGLKFMVYLQKENIIDESGMPKERFSAEFPKEGPSILRIQQVVRGDSAAYFCASSRAQGGTPNTGELFFGEGSRLTVL.

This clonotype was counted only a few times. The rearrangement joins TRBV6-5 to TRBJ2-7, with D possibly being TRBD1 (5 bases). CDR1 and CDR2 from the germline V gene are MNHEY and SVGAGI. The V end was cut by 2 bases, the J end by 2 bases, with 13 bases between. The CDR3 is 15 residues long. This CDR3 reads CASSYEIQGTYEQYF. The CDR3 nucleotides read TGTGCCAGCAGTTACGAGATTCAGGGTACCTACGAGCAGTACTTC.

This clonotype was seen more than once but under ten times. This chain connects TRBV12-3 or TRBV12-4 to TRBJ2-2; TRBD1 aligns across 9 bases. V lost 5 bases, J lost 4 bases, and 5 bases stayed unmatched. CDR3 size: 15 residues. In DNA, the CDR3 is TGTGCCAGCAGTCTAGGGACAGGGCCCACCGGGGAGCTGTTTTTT. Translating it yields CASSLGTGPTGELFF.

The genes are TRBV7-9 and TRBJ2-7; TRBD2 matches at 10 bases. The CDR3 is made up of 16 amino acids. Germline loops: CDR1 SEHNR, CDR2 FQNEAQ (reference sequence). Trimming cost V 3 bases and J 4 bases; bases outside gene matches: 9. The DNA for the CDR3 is TGTGCCAGCAGCTTTTCTAGCGGGAGAGGAGGGTACGAGCAGTACTTC. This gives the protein CASSFSSGRGGYEQYF.

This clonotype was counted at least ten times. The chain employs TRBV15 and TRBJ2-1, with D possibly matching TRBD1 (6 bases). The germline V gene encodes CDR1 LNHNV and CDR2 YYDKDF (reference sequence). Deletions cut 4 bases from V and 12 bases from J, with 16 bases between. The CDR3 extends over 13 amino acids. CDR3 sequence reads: CATSTLQGPGQFF. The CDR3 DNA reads TGTGCCACCAGCACTTTACAGGGCCCGGGGCAGTTCTTC.

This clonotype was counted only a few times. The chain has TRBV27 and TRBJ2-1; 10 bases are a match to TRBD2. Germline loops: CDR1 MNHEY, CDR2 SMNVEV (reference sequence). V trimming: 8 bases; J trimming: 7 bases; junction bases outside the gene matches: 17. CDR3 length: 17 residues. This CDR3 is CASRDPSLAGDLNEQFF. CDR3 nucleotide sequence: TGTGCCAGCCGCGACCCCTCTCTAGCGGGGGACTTGAATGAGCAGTTCTTC.

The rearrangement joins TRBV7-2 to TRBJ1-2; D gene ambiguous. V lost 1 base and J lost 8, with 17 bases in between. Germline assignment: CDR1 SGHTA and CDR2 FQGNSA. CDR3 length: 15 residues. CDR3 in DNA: TGTGCCAGCAGCTTAGGGTCGGCGGGCTCTTGGGGCTACACCTTC. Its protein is CASSLGSAGSWGYTF. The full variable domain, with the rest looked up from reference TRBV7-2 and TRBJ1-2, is GAGVSQSPSNKVTEKGKDVELRCDPISGHTALYWYRQSLGQGLEFLIYFQGNSAPDKSGLPSDRFSAERTGGSVSTLTIQRTQQEDSAVYLCASSLGSAGSWGYTFGSGTRLTVV.

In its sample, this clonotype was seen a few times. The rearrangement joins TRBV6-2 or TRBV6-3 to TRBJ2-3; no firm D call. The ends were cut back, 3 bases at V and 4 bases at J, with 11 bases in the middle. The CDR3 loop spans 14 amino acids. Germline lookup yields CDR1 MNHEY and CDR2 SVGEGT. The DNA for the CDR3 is TGTGCCAGCAGTTATTTTCCGGAGCCAGATACGCAGTATTTT. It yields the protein CASSYFPEPDTQYF.

CDR3 region: CASSEGLAAYNEQFF. CDR3 DNA: TGTGCCAGCAGCGAGGGACTAGCGGCCTACAATGAGCAGTTCTTC. This sequence joins TRBV7-2 and TRBJ2-1, with 11 bases aligning to TRBD2. The ends lost 5 bases at V and 2 bases at J; junction bases unmatched: 2. The CDR3 totals 15 residues. The germline V gene has CDR1 SGHTA and CDR2 FQGNSA.

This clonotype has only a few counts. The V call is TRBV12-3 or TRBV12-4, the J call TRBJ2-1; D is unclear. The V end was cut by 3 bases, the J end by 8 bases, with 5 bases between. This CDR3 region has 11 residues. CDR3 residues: CASSFHHEQFF. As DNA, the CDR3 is TGTGCCAGCAGTTTTCACCATGAGCAGTTCTTC.

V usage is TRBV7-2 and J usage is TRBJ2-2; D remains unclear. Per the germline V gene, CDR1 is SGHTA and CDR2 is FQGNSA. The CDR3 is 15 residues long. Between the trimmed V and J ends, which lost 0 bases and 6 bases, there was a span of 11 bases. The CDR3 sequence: CASSLAATPAGELFF. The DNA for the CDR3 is TGTGCCAGCAGCTTAGCCGCCACACCAGCCGGGGAGCTGTTTTTT.

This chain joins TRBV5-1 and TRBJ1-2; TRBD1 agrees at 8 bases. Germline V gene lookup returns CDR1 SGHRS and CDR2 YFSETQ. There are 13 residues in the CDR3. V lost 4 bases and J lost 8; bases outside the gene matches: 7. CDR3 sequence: CASSQGALKGYTF. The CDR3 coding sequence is TGCGCCAGCAGCCAGGGGGCCCTGAAAGGCTACACCTTC.

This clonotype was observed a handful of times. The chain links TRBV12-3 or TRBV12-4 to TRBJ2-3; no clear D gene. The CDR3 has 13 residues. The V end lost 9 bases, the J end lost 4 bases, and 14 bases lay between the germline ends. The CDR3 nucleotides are TGTGCCAGTGGTACTCCCCCCGCAGATACGCAGTATTTT. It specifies CASGTPPADTQYF.

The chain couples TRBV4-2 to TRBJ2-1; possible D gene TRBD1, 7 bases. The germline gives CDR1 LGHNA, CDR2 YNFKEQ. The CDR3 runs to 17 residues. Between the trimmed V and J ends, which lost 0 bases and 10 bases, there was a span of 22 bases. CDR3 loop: CASSQDVSRGDGGEQFF. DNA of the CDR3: TGTGCCAGCAGCCAAGATGTGTCCAGGGGGGATGGAGGAGAGCAGTTCTTC.

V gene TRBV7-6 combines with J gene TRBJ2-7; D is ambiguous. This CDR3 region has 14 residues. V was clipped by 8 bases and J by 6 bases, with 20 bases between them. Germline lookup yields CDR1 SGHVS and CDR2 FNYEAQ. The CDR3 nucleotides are TGTGCCAGCGTCCGGTGGGAAGAGTCCAGCGAGCAGTACTTC. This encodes CASVRWEESSEQYF.